This entry describes one T cell receptor beta chain. Antigen specificity is unknown. The data are from a study of vaccination and CD4 T cells after COVID-19. The wider study: Cellular stimulation was performed using overlapping spike peptides derived from SARS-CoV-2, HCoV-NL63, HCoV-OC43 and HCoV-229E.

Cultured CD4+ T cell DNA underwent sequencing with the Oncomine TCR Beta short-read assay. DNA came from CD4+ T cells after culture. TCRdb processed the PCR reads anew with MiXCR; each CDR3 protein has one entry. The sample contains roughly 14,000 distinct CDR3 sequences, 33% of which appear only once. Treatment of the sample: approximately 9-day PBMC culture with coronavirus spike peptide pools or control peptides (ViraFEST assay). The CDR3 length is 15 residues. Trimming took 2 bases from V and 7 from J; bases not matched to a gene: 10. In germline, CDR1 is KGHDR, CDR2 SFDVKD. Sequencing used CD4+ T cells from blood, cultured in vitro, obtained after SARS-CoV-2 vaccination. The origin of this receptor is a human donor who had recovered from COVID-19. J is TRBJ2-7 and V is TRBV24-1; 7 bases map to TRBD2. The CDR3 here is CATSDSQAGFGEQYF. CDR3 nucleotides: TGTGCCACCAGTGATTCCCAAGCGGGGTTTGGTGAGCAGTACTTC.